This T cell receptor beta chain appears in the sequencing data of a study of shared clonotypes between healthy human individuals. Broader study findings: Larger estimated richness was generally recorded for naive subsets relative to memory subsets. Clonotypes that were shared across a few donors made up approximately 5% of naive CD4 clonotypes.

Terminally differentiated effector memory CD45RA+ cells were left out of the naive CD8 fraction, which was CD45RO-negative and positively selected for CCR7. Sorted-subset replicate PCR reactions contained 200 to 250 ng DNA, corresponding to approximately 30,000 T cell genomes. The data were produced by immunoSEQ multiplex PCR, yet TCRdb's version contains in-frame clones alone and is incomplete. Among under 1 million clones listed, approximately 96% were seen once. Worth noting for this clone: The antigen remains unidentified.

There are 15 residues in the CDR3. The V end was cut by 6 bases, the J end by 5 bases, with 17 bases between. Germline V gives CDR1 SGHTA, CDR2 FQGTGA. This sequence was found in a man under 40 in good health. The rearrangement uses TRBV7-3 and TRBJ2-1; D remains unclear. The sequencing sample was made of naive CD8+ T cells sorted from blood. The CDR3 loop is CASSPLSGRDNEQFF. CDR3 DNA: TGTGCCAGCAGTCCCCTATCCGGTAGAGACAATGAGCAGTTCTTC.